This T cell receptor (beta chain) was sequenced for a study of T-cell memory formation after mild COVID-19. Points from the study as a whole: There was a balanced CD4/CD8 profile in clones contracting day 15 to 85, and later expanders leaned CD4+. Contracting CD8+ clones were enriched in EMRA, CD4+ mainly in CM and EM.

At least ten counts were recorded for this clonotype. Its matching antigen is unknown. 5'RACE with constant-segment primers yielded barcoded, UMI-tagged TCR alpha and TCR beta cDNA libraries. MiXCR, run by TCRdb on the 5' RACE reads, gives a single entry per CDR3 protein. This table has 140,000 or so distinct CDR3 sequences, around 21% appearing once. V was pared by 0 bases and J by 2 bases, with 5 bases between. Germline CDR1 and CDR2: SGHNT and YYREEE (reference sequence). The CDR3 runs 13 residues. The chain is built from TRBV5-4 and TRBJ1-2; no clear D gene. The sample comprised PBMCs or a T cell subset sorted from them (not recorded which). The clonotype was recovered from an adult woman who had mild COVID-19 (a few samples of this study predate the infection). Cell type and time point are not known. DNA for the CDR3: TGTGCCAGCAGCTTGGCGAAGAACTATGGCTACACCTTC. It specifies CASSLAKNYGYTF.